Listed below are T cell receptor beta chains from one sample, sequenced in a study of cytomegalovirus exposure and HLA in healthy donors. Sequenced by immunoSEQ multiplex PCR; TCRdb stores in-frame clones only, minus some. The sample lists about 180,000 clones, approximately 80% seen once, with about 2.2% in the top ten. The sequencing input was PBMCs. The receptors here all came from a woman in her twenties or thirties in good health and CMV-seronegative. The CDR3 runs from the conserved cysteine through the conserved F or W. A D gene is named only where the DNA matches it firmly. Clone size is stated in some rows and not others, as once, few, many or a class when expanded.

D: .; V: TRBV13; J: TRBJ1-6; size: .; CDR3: CASSSSTGYNSPLHF; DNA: TGTGCCAGCAGCTCCTCGACGGGTTATAATTCACCCCTCCACTTT
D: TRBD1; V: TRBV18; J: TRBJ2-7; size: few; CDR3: CASSPGTGSDEQYF; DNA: TGTGCCAGCTCACCGGGGACAGGCTCTGACGAGCAGTACTTC
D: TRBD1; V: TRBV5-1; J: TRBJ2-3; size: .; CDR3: CASSLAQGGTDTQYF; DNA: TGCGCCAGCAGCTTGGCACAGGGGGGTACAGATACGCAGTATTTT
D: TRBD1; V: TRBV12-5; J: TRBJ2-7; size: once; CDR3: CASGLVHRGRSEQYF; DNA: TGTGCTAGTGGTTTGGTACACAGGGGGCGTAGCGAGCAGTACTTC
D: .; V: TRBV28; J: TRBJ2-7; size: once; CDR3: CASSLFRGTPYEQYF; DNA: TGTGCCAGCAGTTTATTTCGGGGGACCCCCTACGAGCAGTACTTC
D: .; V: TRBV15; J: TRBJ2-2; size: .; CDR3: CATSSARGIGELFF; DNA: TGTGCCACCAGCAGTGCTCGGGGGATCGGGGAGCTGTTTTTT
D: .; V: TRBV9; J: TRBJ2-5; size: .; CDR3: CASSVGQYKETQYF; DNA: TGTGCCAGCAGCGTAGGCCAGTACAAAGAGACCCAGTACTTC
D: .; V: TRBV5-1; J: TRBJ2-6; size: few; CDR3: CASSLPLISGANVLTF; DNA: TGCGCCAGCAGCTTGCCGCTAATCTCTGGGGCCAACGTCCTGACTTTC
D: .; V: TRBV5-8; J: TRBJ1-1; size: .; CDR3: CASSLALSIGDTEAFF; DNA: TGTGCCAGCAGCTTGGCCTTGTCAATAGGGGACACTGAAGCTTTCTTT
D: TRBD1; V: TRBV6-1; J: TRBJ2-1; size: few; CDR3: CASSEATRRGIYNEQFF; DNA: TGTGCCAGCAGTGAAGCCACACGCAGGGGGATCTACAATGAGCAGTTCTTC
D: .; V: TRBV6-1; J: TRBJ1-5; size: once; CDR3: CASSATGYPNQPQHF; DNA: TGTGCCAGCAGTGCGACGGGATACCCCAATCAGCCCCAGCATTTT
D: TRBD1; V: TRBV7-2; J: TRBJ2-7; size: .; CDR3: CASSFRQGLSEQYF; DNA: TGTGCCAGCAGCTTCCGACAGGGTCTCTCCGAGCAGTACTTC
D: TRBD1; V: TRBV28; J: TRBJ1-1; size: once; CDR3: CASSPDRGGYTEAFF; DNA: TGTGCCAGCAGTCCTGACAGGGGTGGATACACTGAAGCTTTCTTT
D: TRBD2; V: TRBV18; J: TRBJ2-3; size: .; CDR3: CASSSSGRGTDTQYF; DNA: TGTGCCAGCTCATCTAGCGGGAGGGGGACAGATACGCAGTATTTT
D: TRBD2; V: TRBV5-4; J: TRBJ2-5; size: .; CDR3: CASSERAALAGVSETQYF; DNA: TGTGCCAGCAGCGAACGCGCTGCACTAGCGGGGGTGTCAGAGACCCAGTACTTC
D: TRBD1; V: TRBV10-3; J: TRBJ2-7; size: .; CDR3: CAISEDRGHSYEQYF; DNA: TGTGCCATCAGTGAGGACAGGGGGCACTCCTACGAGCAGTACTTC
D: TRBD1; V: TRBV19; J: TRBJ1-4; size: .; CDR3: CASSTRRTGGIEKLFF; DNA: TGTGCCAGTAGTACACGGCGGACAGGGGGAATTGAAAAACTGTTTTTT
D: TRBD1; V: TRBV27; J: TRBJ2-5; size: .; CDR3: CASSLGAVRDRETQYF; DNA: TGTGCCAGCAGTTTGGGAGCTGTCCGGGACAGAGAGACCCAGTACTTC
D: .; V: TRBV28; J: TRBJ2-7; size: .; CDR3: CASKNRDSYEQYF; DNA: TGTGCCAGCAAGAACCGGGACTCCTACGAGCAGTACTTC
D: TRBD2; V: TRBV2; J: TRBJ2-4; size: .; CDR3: CASSLTSGAQNSQYF; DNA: TGTGCCAGCAGCCTGACTAGCGGGGCACAAAACAGTCAGTACTTC
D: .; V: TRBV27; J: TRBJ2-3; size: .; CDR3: CASSGWQGETDTQYF; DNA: TGTGCCAGCAGTGGTTGGCAGGGTGAGACAGATACGCAGTATTTT
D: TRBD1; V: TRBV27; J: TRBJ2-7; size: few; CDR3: CASSRTAGGASYEQYF; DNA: TGTGCCAGCAGCCGTACTGCAGGGGGCGCATCCTACGAGCAGTACTTC
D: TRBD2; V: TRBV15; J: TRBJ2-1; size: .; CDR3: CATSRSSGRSNNEQFF; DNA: TGTGCCACCAGCAGATCTAGCGGGAGGTCGAACAATGAGCAGTTCTTC
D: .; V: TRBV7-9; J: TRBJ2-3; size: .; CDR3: CASSRVNSNQPQYF; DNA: TGTGCCAGCAGCCGGGTTAATAGCAATCAGCCCCAGTATTTT
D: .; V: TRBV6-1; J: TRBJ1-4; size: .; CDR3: CASRRGLNEKLFF; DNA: TGTGCCAGCAGAAGGGGGTTGAATGAAAAACTGTTTTTT
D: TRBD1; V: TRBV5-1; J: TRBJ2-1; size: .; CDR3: CASRQGGEYNEQFF; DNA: TGCGCCAGCAGACAGGGGGGTGAATACAATGAGCAGTTCTTC
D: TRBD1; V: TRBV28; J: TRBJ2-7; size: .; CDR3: CASSLILAGTAYEQYF; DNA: TGTGCCAGCAGTTTAATTCTTGCAGGGACAGCCTACGAGCAGTACTTC
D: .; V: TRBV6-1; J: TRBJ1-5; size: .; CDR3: CASSEAGSQPQHF; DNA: TGTGCCAGCAGTGAAGCAGGGAGTCAGCCCCAGCATTTT
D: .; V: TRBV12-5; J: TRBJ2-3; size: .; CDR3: CASGRQGDTQYF; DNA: TGTGCTAGTGGCCGTCAGGGAGATACGCAGTATTTT
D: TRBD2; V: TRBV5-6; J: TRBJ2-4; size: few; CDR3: CASSAVWRGDARQYF; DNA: TGTGCCAGCAGCGCCGTTTGGCGGGGGGATGCCAGACAGTACTTC
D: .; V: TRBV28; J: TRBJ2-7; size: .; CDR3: CASSVGGRLSYEQYF; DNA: TGTGCCAGCAGCGTCGGGGGAAGGTTATCCTACGAGCAGTACTTC
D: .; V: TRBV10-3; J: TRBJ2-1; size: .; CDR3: CAISSRAPGGSYNEQFF; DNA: TGTGCCATCAGCTCCCGAGCTCCTGGTGGCTCCTACAATGAGCAGTTCTTC